This T cell receptor beta chain was retrieved from a study of blood T cells in healthy people across ages. A J-beta primer mix and a sample-barcoded 5' primer were used in a second PCR of roughly 7 to 12 cycles. Every cDNA molecule carried a tag from a template-switch adaptor bearing 12 random nucleotides. TCRdb analysed the 5' RACE reads with MiXCR anew, one entry per CDR3 protein. The profile shows roughly 1,000,000 distinct CDR3 sequences, under 30% of them singletons. Extraction yielded at least 6 micrograms of total RNA per sample. Germline CDR1 LGHDT, CDR2 YNNKEL (reference sequence). V gave up 4 bases and J gave up 1 base, with 16 bases separating them. The CDR3 extends over 17 amino acids. This clonotype was observed a few times. Separately, the same data were catalogued under a study of T cells of mothers and their children. That paper adds: Samples were provided by three healthy Caucasian mothers and their six children. Per child, 2.5 million to 3 million TCR beta CDR3 reads were obtained, against over 9 million per mother.

The sequence was obtained from a girl aged 2 to 9 in good health. The chain uses TRBV3-1 and TRBJ2-2; D is possibly TRBD1 or TRBD2 (6 bases each). Input material: blood. CDR3 amino acids: CASSPRSGGLNTGELFF. In DNA, the CDR3 is TGTGCCAGCAGCCCAAGGTCCGGGGGCCTGAACACCGGGGAGCTGTTTTTT. Full variable domain (rest looked up from reference TRBV3-1 and TRBJ2-2): DTAVSQTPKYLVTQMGNDKSIKCEQNLGHDTMYWYKQDSKKFLKIMFSYNNKELIINETVPNRFSPKSPDKAHLNLHINSLELGDSAVYFCASSPRSGGLNTGELFFGEGSRLTVL.